This T cell receptor beta chain derives from a study of shared clonotypes between healthy human individuals. An approximately 210 ng quantity of DNA, 29,000 or so T cell genomes, went into the sorted-subset replicate PCRs. Assay used: immunoSEQ multiplex PCR; TCRdb lists only in-frame clones, some missing. The table includes under 1,100,000 clones, about 76% detected once. Into CD45RA+ naive and CD45RA-negative memory subsets, the CD4+ cells were split. The sequence was obtained from a young man in good health. The material sequenced was memory CD4+ T cells sorted from blood. The subset: CD45RA-negative fraction.

The CDR3 reads CAISPSTYEQYF. The CDR3 nucleotides are TGTGCCATCAGCCCTTCTACCTACGAGCAGTACTTC. The chain combines TRBV10-3 with TRBJ2-7; D unclear. With 6 bases removed from V and 2 bases from J, the gap between germline ends came to 8 bases. The CDR3 totals 12 residues. Per the germline V gene, CDR1 is ENHRY and CDR2 is SYGVKD.